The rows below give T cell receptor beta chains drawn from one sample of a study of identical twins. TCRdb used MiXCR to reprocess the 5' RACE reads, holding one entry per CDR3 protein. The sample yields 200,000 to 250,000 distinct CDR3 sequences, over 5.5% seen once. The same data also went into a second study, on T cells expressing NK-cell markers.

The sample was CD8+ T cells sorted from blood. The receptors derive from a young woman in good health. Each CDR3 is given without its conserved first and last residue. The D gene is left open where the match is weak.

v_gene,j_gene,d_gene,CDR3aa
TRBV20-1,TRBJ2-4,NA,SARVPNKNIQY
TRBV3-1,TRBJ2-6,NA,ASSQGQGANVLT
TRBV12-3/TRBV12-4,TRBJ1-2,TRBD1,ASGTGNYGYT
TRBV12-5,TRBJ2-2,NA,ASGLPITGELF
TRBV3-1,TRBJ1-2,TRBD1,ASSQDIAGGYGYT
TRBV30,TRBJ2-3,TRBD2,AWSVPSGGTDTQY
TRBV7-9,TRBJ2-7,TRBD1,ASSGSGTGVSYEQY
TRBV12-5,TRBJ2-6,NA,ASGLWPPFRAPSGANVLT
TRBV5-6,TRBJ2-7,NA,ASSFGSGSSIEQY
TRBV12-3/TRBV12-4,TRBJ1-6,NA,ASGGDASPLH
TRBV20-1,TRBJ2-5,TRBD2,SATFGGGRQETQY
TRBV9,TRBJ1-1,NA,ASSVVVAGTEAF
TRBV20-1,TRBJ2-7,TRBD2,SAMSVAGGYEQY
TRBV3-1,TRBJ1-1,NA,ASSQSAENTEAF
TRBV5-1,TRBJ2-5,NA,ASSSPEDRSVQETQY
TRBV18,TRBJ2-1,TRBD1,ASSPTGGARNEQF
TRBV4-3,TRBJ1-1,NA,ASSQDNGMNTEAF
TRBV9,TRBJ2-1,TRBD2,ASSDQYPGLAG
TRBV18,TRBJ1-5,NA,ASSRVRPNQPQH
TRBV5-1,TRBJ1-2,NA,ASSLDLSSHGYT
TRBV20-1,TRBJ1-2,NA,SAPDSASYGYT
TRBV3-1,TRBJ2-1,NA,ASSQETAPYNEQF
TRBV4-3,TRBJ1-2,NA,ASSQELQNYGYT
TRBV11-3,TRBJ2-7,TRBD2,ASSPGTSIYEQY
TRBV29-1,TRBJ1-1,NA,SVDATQGADTEAF
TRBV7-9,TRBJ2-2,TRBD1,ASSLGTDRTGELF
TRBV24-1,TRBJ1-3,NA,ATSEEGSGGNTIY
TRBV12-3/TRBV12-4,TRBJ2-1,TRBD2,ASSNEGLAGGPGEQF
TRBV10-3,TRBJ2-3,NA,AISHPTGGTDTQY
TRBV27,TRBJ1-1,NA,ASSSHGGDTEAF
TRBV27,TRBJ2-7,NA,ASSETGSYEQY
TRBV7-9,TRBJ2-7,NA,ASSPSRALEQY
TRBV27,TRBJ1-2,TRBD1,ASSHLGSPGGSGGYT
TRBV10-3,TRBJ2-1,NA,ASGRGQNNEQF
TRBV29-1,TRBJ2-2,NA,SVAPRSNTGELF
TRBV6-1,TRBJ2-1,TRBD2,ASSHPPGLAGGSEQF
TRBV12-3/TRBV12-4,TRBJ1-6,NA,ASTMGGPLH